The subject of this entry is one TCR beta chain. What it binds is unknown. A much larger clone differs by one base, so this may be a read error. The data were taken from a study of post-analysis software for immune sequencing data. Study-wide context: There were relapsing-remitting, secondary progressive and progressive-relapsing multiple sclerosis among the disease courses included. Findings of the study overall: Multiple sclerosis patients showed significantly lower normalized Chao1 diversity than controls did. Samples prepared in the same batch strongly co-clustered by F measure. Relative to controls, patients had about 5 TRBV segments at higher frequency, with TRBV5-6, TRBV5-1 and TRBV20-1 among these.

Unique molecular identifiers were carried by the TCR beta cDNA libraries. Yield was 450,000 to 650,000 cDNA molecules from approximately 0.91 to 9.4 million T cells. TCRdb used MiXCR to reprocess the PCR reads, holding one entry per CDR3 protein. The sample shows a few hundred thousand distinct CDR3 sequences, roughly 35% of them seen only once. Per the germline V gene, CDR1 is DFQATT and CDR2 is SNEGSKA (reference sequence). This CDR3 spans 11 amino acids. The chain couples TRBV20-1 to TRBJ1-1; no clear D gene. Input material: blood. The source of this sequence is a girl aged 5 to 17 with multiple sclerosis. The CDR3 loop reads CSARQNTKAFF. The CDR3 DNA is TGCAGTGCTAGACAGAACACTAAAGCTTTCTTT.